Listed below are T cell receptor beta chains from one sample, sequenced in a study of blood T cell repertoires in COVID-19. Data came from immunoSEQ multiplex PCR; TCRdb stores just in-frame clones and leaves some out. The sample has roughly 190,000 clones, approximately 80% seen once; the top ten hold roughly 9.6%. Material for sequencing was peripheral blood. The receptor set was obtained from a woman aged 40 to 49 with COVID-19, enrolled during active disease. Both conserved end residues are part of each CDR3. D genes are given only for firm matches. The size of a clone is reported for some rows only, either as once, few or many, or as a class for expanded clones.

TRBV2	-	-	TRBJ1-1	TGTGCCAGCAGTGATCGGGAGGAAACTGAAGCTTTCTTT	CASSDREETEAFF
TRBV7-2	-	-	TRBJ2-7	TGTGCCAGCAGCTCAACCCTACAGCAGTACTTC	CASSSTLQQYF
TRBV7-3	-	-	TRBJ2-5	TGTGCCAGCAGCTTAGGTGGGACACCCCAAGAGACCCAGTACTTC	CASSLGGTPQETQYF
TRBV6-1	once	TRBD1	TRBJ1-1	TGTGCCAGCAGTGAACTCGGGACAGCAGCTTTCTTT	CASSELGTAAFF
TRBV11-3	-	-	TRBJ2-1	TGTGCCAGCAGCATACGCCGGGAGGGGGCCTTAGGTCACAATGAGCAGTTCTTC	CASSIRREGALGHNEQFF
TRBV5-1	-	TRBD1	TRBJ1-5	TGCGCCAGCAGCTCGGCAGGGGGCGGGCCCCAGCATTTT	CASSSAGGGPQHF
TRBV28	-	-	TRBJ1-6	TGTGCCAGCAGTTCGGGACTGGATAATTCACCCCTCCACTTT	CASSSGLDNSPLHF
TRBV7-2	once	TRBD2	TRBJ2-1	TGTGCCAGCAGCTACGGACTAGCGGGAGGTGAGCAGTTCTTC	CASSYGLAGGEQFF
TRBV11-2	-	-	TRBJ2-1	TGTGCCAGCAGCTTAGGCGGGGGCGCGGCCAATGAGCAGTTCTTC	CASSLGGGAANEQFF
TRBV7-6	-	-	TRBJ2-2	TGTGCCAGCAGCTTAGTTTATACCGGGGAGCTGTTTTTT	CASSLVYTGELFF
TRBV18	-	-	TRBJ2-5	TGTGCCAGCTCAGTACAAGAGACCCAGTACTTC	CASSVQETQYF
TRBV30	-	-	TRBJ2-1	TGTGCCTGGAGGGTTCGAGCTGGTGAGCAGTTCTTC	CAWRVRAGEQFF
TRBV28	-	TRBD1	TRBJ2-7	TGTGCCAGCAGGGGGCAACGGACAGGGTTCGAGCAGTACTTC	CASRGQRTGFEQYF
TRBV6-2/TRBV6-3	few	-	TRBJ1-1	TGTGCCAGCAGTTACTCGGGTCAGGGGACTGAAGCTTTCTTT	CASSYSGQGTEAFF
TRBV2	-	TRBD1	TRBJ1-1	TGTGCCAGCAGTGAAAGTCGGACAGGCGCTGAAGCTTTCTTT	CASSESRTGAEAFF
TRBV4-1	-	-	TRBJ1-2	TGCGCCAGCAGCGATGGGGGGTCTGGCTACACCTTC	CASSDGGSGYTF
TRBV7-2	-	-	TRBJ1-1	TGTGCCAGCAGCTTAGGCGGGAGCACTGAAGCTTTCTTT	CASSLGGSTEAFF
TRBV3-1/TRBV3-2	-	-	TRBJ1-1	TGTGCCAGCAGCCAAGTCAAGCAACTCGCAGCGGAAGCTTTCTTT	CASSQVKQLAAEAFF
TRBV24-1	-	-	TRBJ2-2	TGTGCCACCAGTCCTCAGGGGTCCGGGGAGCTGTTTTTT	CATSPQGSGELFF
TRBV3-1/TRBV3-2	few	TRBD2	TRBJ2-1	TGTGCCAGCAGCCAAGACTTTAGCGGGGGGGAAAATGAGCAGTTCTTC	CASSQDFSGGENEQFF
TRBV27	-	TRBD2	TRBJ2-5	TGTGCCAGCAGTTGGGGGGGGGCCCAGTACTTC	CASSWGGAQYF
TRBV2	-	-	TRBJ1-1	TGTGCCAGCAGTGATGACTCGAACACTGAAGCTTTCTTT	CASSDDSNTEAFF
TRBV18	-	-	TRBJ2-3	TGTGCCAGCTCACCACAGGGGGATACGCAGTATTTT	CASSPQGDTQYF
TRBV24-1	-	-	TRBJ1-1	TGTGCCACCAGGGTGTACAGGGAATCGAACACTGAAGCTTTCTTT	CATRVYRESNTEAFF